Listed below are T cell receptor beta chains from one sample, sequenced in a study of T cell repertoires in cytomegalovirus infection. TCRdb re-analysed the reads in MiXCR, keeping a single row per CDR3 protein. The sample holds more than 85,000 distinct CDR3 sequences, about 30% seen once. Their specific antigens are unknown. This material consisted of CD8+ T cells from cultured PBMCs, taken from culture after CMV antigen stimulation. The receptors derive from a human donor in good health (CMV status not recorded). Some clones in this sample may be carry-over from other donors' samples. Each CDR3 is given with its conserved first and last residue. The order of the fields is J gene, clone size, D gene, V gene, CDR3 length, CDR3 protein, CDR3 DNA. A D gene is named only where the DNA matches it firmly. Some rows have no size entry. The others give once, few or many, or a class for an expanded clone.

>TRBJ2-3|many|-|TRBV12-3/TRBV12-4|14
CASSFIASTDTQYF
TGTGCCAGCAGTTTTATCGCGAGCACAGATACGCAGTATTTT
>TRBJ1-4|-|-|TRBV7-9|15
CASSLAVGWDLRLFF
TGTGCCAGCAGCTTAGCTGTCGGTTGGGACCTGCGACTGTTTTTT
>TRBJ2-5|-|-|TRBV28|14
CASSTASSGETQYF
TGTGCCAGCAGCACGGCAAGTTCGGGGGAGACCCAGTACTTC
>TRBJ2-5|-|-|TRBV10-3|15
CAISPTGGTQETQYF
TGTGCCATCAGTCCGACGGGGGGCACACAAGAGACCCAGTACTTC
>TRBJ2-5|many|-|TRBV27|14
CASSLLGTQETQYF
TGTGCCAGCAGTTTATTGGGGACCCAAGAGACCCAGTACTTC
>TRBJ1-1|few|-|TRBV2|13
CASNEATNTEAFF
TGTGCCAGCAATGAAGCCACGAACACTGAAGCTTTCTTT
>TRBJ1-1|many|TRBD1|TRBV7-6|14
CASTPGQDYTEAFF
TGTGCCAGCACTCCGGGACAGGACTACACTGAAGCTTTCTTT
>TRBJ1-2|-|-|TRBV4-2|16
CVSSQDPGDRMFGYTF
TGTGTCAGCAGCCAAGATCCCGGAGACAGGATGTTCGGCTACACCTTC
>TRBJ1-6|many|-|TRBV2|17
CASSEAGPSSYNSPLHF
TGTGCCAGCAGTGAAGCGGGACCGAGCTCCTATAATTCACCCCTCCACTTT
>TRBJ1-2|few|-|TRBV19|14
CASSIGGSAKGYTF
TGTGCCAGTAGTATTGGCGGGAGCGCGAAAGGCTACACCTTC
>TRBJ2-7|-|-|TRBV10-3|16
CAISDSLLRGSYEQYF
TGTGCCATCAGCGATTCCCTTCTCAGGGGATCCTACGAGCAGTACTTC
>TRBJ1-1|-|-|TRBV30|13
CAIEKGGATEAFF
TGTGCCATCGAGAAGGGAGGGGCGACTGAAGCTTTCTTT
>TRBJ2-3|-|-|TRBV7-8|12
CASSYGADTQYF
TGTGCCAGCAGCTACGGGGCAGATACGCAGTATTTT
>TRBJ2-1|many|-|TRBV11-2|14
CASNPEQGHNEQFF
TGTGCCAGCAACCCCGAACAGGGACACAATGAGCAGTTCTTC
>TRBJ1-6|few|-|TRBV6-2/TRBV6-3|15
CAISNAAPSMLPLHF
TGTGCCATTTCGAACGCGGCTCCCAGTATGCTACCCCTCCACTTT
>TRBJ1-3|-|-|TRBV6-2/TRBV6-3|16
CASSPSPGAGGNTIYF
TGTGCCAGCAGCCCTAGTCCAGGGGCGGGGGGAAACACCATATATTTT